This T cell receptor (beta chain) emerged from a study of technical replicates of blood from a few donors. Profiled with immunoSEQ multiplex PCR; TCRdb holds only in-frame clones, not every one. The sample contains approximately 89,000 clones, approximately 94% of which appear only once. Specimen: T cells isolated from PBMCs. The TCR originated in a human donor in good health.

CDR3 residues: CASSERGNTEAFF. CDR3 nucleotides: TGTGCCAGCAGTGAAAGGGGGAACACTGAAGCTTTCTTT. V and J are TRBV2 and TRBJ1-1; D might be TRBD1 (5 bases). V dropped 2 bases and J dropped 1 base, with 5 bases sitting between them. The CDR3 has 13 amino acids. From germline, CDR1 is SNHLY and CDR2 FYNNEI.